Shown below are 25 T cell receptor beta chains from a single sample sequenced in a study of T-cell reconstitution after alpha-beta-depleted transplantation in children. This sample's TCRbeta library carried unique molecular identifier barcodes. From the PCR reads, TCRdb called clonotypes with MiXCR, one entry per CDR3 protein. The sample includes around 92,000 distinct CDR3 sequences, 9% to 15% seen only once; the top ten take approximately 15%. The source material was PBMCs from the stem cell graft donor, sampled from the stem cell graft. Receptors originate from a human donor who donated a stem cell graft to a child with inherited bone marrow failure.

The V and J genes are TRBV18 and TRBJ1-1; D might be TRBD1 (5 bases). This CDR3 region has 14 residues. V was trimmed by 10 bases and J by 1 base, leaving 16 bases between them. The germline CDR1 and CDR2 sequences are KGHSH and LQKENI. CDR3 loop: CATHGGVRNTEAFF. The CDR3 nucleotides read TGTGCCACGCATGGAGGGGTGAGGAACACTGAAGCTTTCTTT.

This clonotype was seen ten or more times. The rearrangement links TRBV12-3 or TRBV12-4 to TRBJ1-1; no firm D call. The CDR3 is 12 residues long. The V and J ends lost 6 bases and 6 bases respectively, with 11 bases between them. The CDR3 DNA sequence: TGTGCCAGCAGCCTCTACTATGCTGAAGCTTTCTTT. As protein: CASSLYYAEAFF.

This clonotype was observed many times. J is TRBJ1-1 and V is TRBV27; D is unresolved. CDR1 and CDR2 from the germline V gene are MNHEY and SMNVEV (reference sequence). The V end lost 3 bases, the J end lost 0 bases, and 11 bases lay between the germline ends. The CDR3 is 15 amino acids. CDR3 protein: CASSLGYGLNTEAFF. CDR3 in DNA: TGTGCCAGCAGTTTGGGATACGGACTGAACACTGAAGCTTTCTTT.

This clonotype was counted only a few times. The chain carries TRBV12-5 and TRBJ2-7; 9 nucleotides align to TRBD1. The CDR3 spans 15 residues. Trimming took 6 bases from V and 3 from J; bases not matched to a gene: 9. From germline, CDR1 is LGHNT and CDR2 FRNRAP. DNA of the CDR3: TGTGCTAGTGGCCAAGGACAGGGGAGTTACTACGAGCAGTACTTC. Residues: CASGQGQGSYYEQYF.

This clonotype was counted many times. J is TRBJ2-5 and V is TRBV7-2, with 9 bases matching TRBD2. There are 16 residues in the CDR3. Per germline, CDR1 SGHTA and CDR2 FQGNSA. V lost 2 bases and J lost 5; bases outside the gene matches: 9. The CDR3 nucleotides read TGTGCCAGCAGCTTATTCGCGGGGGGGCCAGGGGAGACCCAGTACTTC. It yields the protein CASSLFAGGPGETQYF.

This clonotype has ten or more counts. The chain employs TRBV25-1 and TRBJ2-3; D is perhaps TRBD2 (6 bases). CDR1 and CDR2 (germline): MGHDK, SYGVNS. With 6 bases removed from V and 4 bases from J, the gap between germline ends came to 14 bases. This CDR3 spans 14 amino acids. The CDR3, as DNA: TGTGCCAGCAGGGACTCTTGGGGGGCAGATACGCAGTATTTT. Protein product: CASRDSWGADTQYF.

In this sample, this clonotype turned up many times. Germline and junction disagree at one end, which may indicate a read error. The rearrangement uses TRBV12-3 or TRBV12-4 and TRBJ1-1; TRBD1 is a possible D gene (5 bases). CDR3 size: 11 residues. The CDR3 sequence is CASSLRGRIIF. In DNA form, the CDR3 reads TGTGCCAGCAGTTTACGGGGGAGAATCATCTTT.

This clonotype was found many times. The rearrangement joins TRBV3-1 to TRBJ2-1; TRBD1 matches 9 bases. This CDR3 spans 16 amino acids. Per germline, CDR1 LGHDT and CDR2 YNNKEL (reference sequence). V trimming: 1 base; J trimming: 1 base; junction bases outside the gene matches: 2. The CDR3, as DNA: TGTGCCAGCAGCCAAGCGGACAGGGGATCCTACAATGAGCAGTTCTTC. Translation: CASSQADRGSYNEQFF.

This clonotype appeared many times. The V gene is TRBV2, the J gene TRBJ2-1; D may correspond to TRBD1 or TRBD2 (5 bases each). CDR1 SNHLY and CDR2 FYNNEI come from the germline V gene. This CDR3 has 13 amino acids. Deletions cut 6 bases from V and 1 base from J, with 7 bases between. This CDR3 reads CASREGSYNEQFF. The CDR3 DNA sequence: TGTGCCAGCAGAGAGGGGTCCTACAATGAGCAGTTCTTC.

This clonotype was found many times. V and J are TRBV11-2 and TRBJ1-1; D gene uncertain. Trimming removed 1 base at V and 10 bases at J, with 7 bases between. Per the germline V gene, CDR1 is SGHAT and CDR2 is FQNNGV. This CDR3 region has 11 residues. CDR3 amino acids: CASSLGSLAFF. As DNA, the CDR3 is TGTGCCAGCAGCTTAGGTTCCCTAGCTTTCTTT. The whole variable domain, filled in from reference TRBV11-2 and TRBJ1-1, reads EAGVAQSPRYKIIEKRQSVAFWCNPISGHATLYWYQQILGQGPKLLIQFQNNGVVDDSQLPKDRFSAERLKGVDSTLKIQPAKLEDSAVYLCASSLGSLAFFGQGTRLTVV.

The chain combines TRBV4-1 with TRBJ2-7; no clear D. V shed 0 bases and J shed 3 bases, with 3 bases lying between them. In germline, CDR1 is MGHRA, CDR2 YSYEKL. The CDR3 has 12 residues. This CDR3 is CASSQEDYEQYF. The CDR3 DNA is TGCGCCAGCAGCCAAGAGGACTACGAGCAGTACTTC.

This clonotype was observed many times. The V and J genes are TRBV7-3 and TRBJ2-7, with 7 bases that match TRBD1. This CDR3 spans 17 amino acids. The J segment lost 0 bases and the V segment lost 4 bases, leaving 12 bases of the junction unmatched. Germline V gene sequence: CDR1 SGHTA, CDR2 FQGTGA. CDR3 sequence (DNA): TGTGCCAGCAGCTCCCGATACTCGGGACAGTTCTCCTACGAGCAGTACTTC. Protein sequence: CASSSRYSGQFSYEQYF.

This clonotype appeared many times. This chain's CDR3 is CSAPGSFGSGYTF. CDR3 sequence (DNA): TGCAGTGCCCCGGGGTCCTTTGGGTCTGGCTACACCTTC. This chain joins TRBV20-1 and TRBJ1-2; D is ambiguous. The length of the CDR3 is 13 residues. V lost 6 bases to trimming and J lost 7 bases, with 18 bases between them. Germline loops: CDR1 DFQATT, CDR2 SNEGSKA (reference sequence).

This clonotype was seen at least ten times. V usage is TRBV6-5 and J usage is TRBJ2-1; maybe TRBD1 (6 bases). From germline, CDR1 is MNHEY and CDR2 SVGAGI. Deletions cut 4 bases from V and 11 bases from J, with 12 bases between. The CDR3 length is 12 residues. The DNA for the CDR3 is TGTGCCAGCAGTTTGCAGGGGTGGAAGCAGTTCTTC. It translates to CASSLQGWKQFF.

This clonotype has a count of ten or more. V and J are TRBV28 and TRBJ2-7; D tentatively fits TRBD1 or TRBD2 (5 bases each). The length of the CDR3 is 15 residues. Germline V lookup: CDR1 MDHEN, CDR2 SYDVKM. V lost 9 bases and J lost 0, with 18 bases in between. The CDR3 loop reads CASEGNGASSYEQYF. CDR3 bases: TGTGCCAGTGAGGGTAACGGGGCTAGCTCCTACGAGCAGTACTTC.

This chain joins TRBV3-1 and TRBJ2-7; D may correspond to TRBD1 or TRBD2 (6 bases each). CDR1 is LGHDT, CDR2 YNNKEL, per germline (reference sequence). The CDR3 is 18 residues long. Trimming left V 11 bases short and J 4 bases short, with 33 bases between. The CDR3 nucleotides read TGTGCCTGCTGCCCGGCCTGGGCCAGGGGAGGATTAAGTTACGAGCAGTACTTC. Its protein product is CACCPAWARGGLSYEQYF.

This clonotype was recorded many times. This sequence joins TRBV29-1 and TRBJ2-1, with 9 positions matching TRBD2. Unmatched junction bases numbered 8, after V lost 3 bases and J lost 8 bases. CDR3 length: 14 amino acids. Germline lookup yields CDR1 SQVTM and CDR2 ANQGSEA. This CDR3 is CSVERSGRTDEQFF. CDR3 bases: TGCAGCGTTGAGCGGAGCGGGAGGACTGATGAGCAGTTCTTC.

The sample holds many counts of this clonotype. In nucleotides, the CDR3 is TGTGCCAGCAGCCAAGAACAGCGGGAGACCCAGTACTTC. Its translation is CASSQEQRETQYF. This chain connects TRBV14 to TRBJ2-5, with a weak D call TRBD2 (5 bases). The CDR3 covers 13 residues. The V end was cut by 0 bases, the J end by 5 bases, with 7 bases between. Germline CDR1 and CDR2: SGHDN and FVKESK.

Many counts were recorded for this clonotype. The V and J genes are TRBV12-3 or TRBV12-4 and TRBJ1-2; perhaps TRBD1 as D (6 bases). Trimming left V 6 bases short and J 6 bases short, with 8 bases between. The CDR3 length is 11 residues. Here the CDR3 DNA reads TGTGCCAGCAGCTCAGGGGATGGCTACACCTTC. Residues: CASSSGDGYTF.

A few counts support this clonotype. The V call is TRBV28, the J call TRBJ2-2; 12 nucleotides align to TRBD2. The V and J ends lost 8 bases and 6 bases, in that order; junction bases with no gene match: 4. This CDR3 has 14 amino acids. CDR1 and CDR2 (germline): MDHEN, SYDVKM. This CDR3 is CASRPSGRAGELFF. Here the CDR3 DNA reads TGTGCCAGCCGCCCTAGCGGGAGGGCCGGGGAGCTGTTTTTT.

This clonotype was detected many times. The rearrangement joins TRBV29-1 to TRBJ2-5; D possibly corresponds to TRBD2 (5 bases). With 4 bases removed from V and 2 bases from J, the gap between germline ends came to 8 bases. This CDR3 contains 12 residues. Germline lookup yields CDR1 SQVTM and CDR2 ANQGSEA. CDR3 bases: TGCAGCGTTGTTGGACTGCAAGAGACCCAGTACTTC. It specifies CSVVGLQETQYF.

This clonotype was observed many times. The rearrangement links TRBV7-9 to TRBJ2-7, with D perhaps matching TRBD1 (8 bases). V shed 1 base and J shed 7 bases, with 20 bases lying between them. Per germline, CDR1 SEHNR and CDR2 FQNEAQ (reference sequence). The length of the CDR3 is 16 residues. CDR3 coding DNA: TGTGCCAGCAGCTTAGAGGGGGGGACAGGATCTGAAGAGCAGTACTTC. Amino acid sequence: CASSLEGGTGSEEQYF.

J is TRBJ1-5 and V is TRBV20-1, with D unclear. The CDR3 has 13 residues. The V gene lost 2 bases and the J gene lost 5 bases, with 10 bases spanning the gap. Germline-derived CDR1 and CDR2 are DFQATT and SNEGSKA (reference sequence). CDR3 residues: CSARRTWDQPQHF. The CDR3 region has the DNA TGCAGTGCTAGAAGGACTTGGGATCAGCCCCAGCATTTT.

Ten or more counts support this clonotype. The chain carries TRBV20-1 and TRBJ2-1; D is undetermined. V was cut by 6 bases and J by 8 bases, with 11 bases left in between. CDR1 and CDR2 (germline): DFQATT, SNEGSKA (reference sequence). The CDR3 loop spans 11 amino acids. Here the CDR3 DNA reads TGCAGTGCCACCAAGAGCCATGAGCAGTTCTTC. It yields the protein CSATKSHEQFF.

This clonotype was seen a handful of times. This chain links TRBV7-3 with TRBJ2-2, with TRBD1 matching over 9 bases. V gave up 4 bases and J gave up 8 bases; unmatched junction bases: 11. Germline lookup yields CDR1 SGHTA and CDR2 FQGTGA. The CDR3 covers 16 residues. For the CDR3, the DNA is TGTGCCAGCAGCTCTACCCGACAGGGGGAATGGGGGGAGCTGTTTTTT. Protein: CASSSTRQGEWGELFF.